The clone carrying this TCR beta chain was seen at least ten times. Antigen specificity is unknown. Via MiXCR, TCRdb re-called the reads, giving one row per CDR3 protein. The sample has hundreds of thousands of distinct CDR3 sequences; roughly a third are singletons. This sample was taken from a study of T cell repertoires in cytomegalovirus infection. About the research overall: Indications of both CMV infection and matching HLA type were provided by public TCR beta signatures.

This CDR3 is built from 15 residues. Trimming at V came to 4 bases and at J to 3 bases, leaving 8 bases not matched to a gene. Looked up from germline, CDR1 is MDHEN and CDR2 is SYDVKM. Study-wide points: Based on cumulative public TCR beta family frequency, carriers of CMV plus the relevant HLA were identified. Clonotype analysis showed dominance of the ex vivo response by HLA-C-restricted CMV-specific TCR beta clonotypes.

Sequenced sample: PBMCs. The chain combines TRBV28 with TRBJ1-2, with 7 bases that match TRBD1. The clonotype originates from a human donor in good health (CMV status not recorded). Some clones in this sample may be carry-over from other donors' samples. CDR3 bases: TGTGCCAGCAGTTCGTGGGACAGCCAGGACTATGGCTACACCTTC. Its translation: CASSSWDSQDYGYTF.